These T cell receptor beta chains were read from a single sample in a study of technical replicates of blood from a handful of donors. The method was immunoSEQ multiplex PCR; TCRdb's version includes in-frame clones alone and lacks a portion of them. Counted here are approximately 59,000 clones, more than 75% occurring once; the ten biggest clones make up more than 4.5%. Sequenced material: PBMCs. The source is a human donor in good health. Some clones in this sample may be carry-over from other donors' samples. CDR3s include the opening cysteine and the closing phenylalanine or tryptophan. Fields, in order: clone size, V gene, D gene, J gene, CDR3 DNA, CDR3 protein. A D gene is named only where the DNA matches it firmly. Expanded clones are given a class, and other clones once, few, many or no size at all.

.,TRBV4-3,.,TRBJ1-2,TGCGCCAGCAGCCAAGATGGCCCGGGGGGTAGTGGGGCTAACTATGGCTACACCTTC,CASSQDGPGGSGANYGYTF
.,TRBV6-5,.,TRBJ1-5,TGTGCCAGCAACCCCCTCGGGAGCAATCAGCCCCAGCATTTT,CASNPLGSNQPQHF
.,TRBV4-3,TRBD1,TRBJ1-4,TGCGCCAGCAGCCAAGTAGGGACAGGGGCCGGAAAACTGTTTTTT,CASSQVGTGAGKLFF
.,TRBV6-1,.,TRBJ2-7,TGTGCCAGCAGTGTAAACGAGCAGTACTTC,CASSVNEQYF
.,TRBV2,.,TRBJ1-1,TGTGCCAGCAGGGGCCCCCTCTCGTGGAACACTGAAGCTTTCTTT,CASRGPLSWNTEAFF
.,TRBV11-2,.,TRBJ1-2,TGTGCCAGCAGCAGGGGGGGGAATGGTGGCTACACCTTC,CASSRGGNGGYTF
.,TRBV18,.,TRBJ2-1,TGTGCCAGCTCACCTACTACGCGGGATGAGCAGTTCTTC,CASSPTTRDEQFF
.,TRBV2,TRBD1,TRBJ2-1,TGTGCCAGCGGGACAGGGACCCATGAGCAGTTCTTC,CASGTGTHEQFF
.,TRBV19,.,TRBJ2-2,TGTGCCAGCCAACCCAGGCAGGTACACACCGGGGAGCTGTTTTTT,CASQPRQVHTGELFF
once,TRBV7-2,TRBD2,TRBJ2-3,TGTGCCAGCAGCTGGACGACTAGCGGGAGGGGCACAGATACGCAGTATTTT,CASSWTTSGRGTDTQYF
.,TRBV19,TRBD1,TRBJ1-5,TGTGCCAGTAGAGACAGGGATGGGGGTCTGAATCAGCCCCAGCATTTT,CASRDRDGGLNQPQHF
few,TRBV19,TRBD1,TRBJ2-1,TGTGCCAGTAGTGAAGGGGGCTACTCGAGCTATTTGGGCAATGAGCAGTTCTTC,CASSEGGYSSYLGNEQFF
.,TRBV4-3,TRBD1,TRBJ2-7,TGCGCCAGCAGTCTAGGACAGGGGGCTTACGAGCAGTACTTC,CASSLGQGAYEQYF
few,TRBV5-1,.,TRBJ1-1,TGCGCCAGCAGCTTGGTGGGGCCGAACACTGAAGCTTTCTTT,CASSLVGPNTEAFF
few,TRBV6-5,TRBD1,TRBJ2-7,TGTGCCAGCAGTTCCTTCCGGGACAGAATTTACGAGCAGTACTTC,CASSSFRDRIYEQYF
.,TRBV7-3,TRBD2,TRBJ2-5,TGTGCCAGCAGCTTAGATAGCGGGTCCCAAGTGCCCCAGTACTTC,CASSLDSGSQVPQYF
.,TRBV6-8,TRBD2,TRBJ2-1,TGTGCCAGCAATCGGGCGGGGGGGCTCTCCTACAATGAGCAGTTCTTC,CASNRAGGLSYNEQFF
.,TRBV7-9,.,TRBJ2-6,TGTGCCAGCAGCTTAGGACTCCAGGGGTCTGGGGCCAACGTCCTGACTTTC,CASSLGLQGSGANVLTF
.,TRBV5-1,TRBD2,TRBJ2-5,TGCGCCAGCAGCAGCGGAGCGGGGCAAGAGACCCAGTACTTC,CASSSGAGQETQYF
.,TRBV4-3,.,TRBJ1-6,TGCGCCAGCAGCCAAGTCGAGAGATCACCCCTCCACTTT,CASSQVERSPLHF
.,TRBV2,.,TRBJ1-1,TGTGCCAGCGGGGCGGAGGGAGACACTGAAGCTTTCTTT,CASGAEGDTEAFF
.,TRBV6-6,TRBD2,TRBJ2-3,TGTGCCAGCAAGAATCTAGCGGGAGGGCCAGATACGCAGTATTTT,CASKNLAGGPDTQYF
.,TRBV4-3,.,TRBJ2-5,TGCGCCAGCAGCGCCCAGGTCGGGATCCAAGAGACCCAGTACTTC,CASSAQVGIQETQYF
.,TRBV4-1,.,TRBJ2-1,TGCGCCAGCAGCCAAGAGCGAAGGCAGGGTAGTCGCAATGAGCAGTTCTTC,CASSQERRQGSRNEQFF
once,TRBV7-9,TRBD2,TRBJ2-2,TGTGCCAGCAGCCTCACAGCGGGAGTGGGCGGGGAGCTGTTTTTT,CASSLTAGVGGELFF
.,TRBV20-1,TRBD1,TRBJ1-1,TGCAGTGCAAAGACAGGGGGTGAAGCTTTCTTT,CSAKTGGEAFF
.,TRBV30,TRBD2,TRBJ2-1,TGTGCCTGGAGTGGGACTAGCGGGAGGGCTGAGCAGTTCTTC,CAWSGTSGRAEQFF
.,TRBV6-1,.,TRBJ1-3,TGTGCCAGCCAAATCTCTGGAAACACCATATATTTT,CASQISGNTIYF
.,TRBV21-1,.,TRBJ2-7,TGTGCCAGCAGCAAAGATCTAAGCGGATTTACCTACGAGCAGTACTTC,CASSKDLSGFTYEQYF
few,TRBV27,.,TRBJ1-1,TGTGCCAGCAGTCCCCCGGGGGTGGTGAGTACGGACACTGAAGCTTTCTTT,CASSPPGVVSTDTEAFF
.,TRBV30,.,TRBJ2-7,TGTGCCTGCGACTGGCAAAACTACGAGCAGTACTTC,CACDWQNYEQYF
.,TRBV21-1,.,TRBJ2-2,TGTGCCAGCAGCGCCAGGAATAGCGGGAGGGCACCCGGGGAGCTGTTTTTT,CASSARNSGRAPGELFF
.,TRBV2,TRBD2,TRBJ2-5,TGTGCCCGGACGGGGGGGGCGGGAGAGACCCAGTACTTC,CARTGGAGETQYF